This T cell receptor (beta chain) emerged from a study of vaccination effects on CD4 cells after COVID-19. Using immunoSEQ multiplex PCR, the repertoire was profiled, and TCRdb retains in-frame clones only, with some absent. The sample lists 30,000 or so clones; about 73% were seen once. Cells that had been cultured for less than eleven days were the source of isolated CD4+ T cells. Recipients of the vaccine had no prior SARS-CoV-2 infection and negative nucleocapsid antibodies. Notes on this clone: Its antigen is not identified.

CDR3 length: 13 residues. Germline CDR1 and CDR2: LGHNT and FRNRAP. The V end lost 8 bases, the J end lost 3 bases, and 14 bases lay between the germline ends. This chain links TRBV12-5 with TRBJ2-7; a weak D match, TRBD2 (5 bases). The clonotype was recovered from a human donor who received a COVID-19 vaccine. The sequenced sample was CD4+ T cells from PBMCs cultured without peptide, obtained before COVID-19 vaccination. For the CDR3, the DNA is TGTGCTAGTCAACCGGACTCCGTCTACGAGCAGTACTTC. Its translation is CASQPDSVYEQYF.